One and the same sample provided the 10 T cell receptor beta chains below, sequenced in a study of T cells in Graves' hyperthyroidism and ophthalmopathy. Authors of the study amplified TCR beta CDR3 regions from RNA transcripts. HTBI primers were used for first-round RT-PCR of the TCR CDR3. TCRdb used MiXCR to reprocess the multiplex PCR reads, holding one entry per CDR3 protein. Of some 510,000 distinct CDR3 sequences in the sample, less than 25% were seen once. The sample was blood. These TCRs come from a man aged 18 to 29 with Graves' hyperthyroidism.

This clonotype was observed at least ten times. The CDR3 DNA follows: TGCGCCAGCAGCTTGTCCGGACAGAACACTGAAGCTTTCTTT. This translates into CASSLSGQNTEAFF. The chain is built from TRBV5-1 and TRBJ1-1; a possible D gene is TRBD1 (5 bases). The CDR3 is made up of 14 amino acids. With 1 base removed from V and 1 base from J, the gap between germline ends came to 8 bases. The germline V gene encodes CDR1 SGHRS and CDR2 YFSETQ. The full variable domain, in which reference TRBV5-1 and TRBJ1-1 provide the parts outside the CDR3, is KAGVTQTPRYLIKTRGQQVTLSCSPISGHRSVSWYQQTPGQGLQFLFEYFSETQRNKGNFPGRFSGRQFSNSRSEMNVSTLELGDSALYLCASSLSGQNTEAFFGQGTRLTVV.

This chain uses TRBV28 with TRBJ2-5; D might be TRBD1 (6 bases). This CDR3 has 17 amino acids. Trimming pared 2 bases from V and 3 bases from J, leaving 19 bases between. Germline CDR1 MDHEN, CDR2 SYDVKM. The CDR3 nucleotides read TGTGCCAGCAGTTTAGGGGGCACCGGGGCAAGGGAAGAGACCCAGTACTTC. This translates into CASSLGGTGAREETQYF.

This clonotype was observed many times. This chain connects TRBV25-1 to TRBJ1-1; TRBD1 aligns across 7 bases. The germline gives CDR1 MGHDK, CDR2 SYGVNS. V was clipped by 4 bases and J by 3 bases; unmatched bases: 5. This CDR3 has 14 residues. The CDR3 nucleotides are TGTGCCAGCAGTGGCAGGGGGTCGTACACTGAAGCTTTCTTT. Encoded protein: CASSGRGSYTEAFF.

This clonotype came up a few times. V and J are TRBV29-1 and TRBJ1-1; D unresolved. V lost 5 bases, J lost 8 bases, and 12 bases lay in between. Germline CDR1 is SQVTM and CDR2 is ANQGSEA. This CDR3 has 11 residues. CDR3 in amino acids: CSVTSGREAFF. CDR3 bases: TGCAGCGTTACGTCGGGTAGGGAAGCTTTCTTT.

Comments on this clonotype: A much larger clone sits a single nucleotide away, making a read error possible. The gene calls are TRBV6-5 and TRBJ2-5, with D perhaps TRBD2 (5 bases). The CDR3 extends over 15 amino acids. The germline V gene encodes CDR1 MNHEY and CDR2 SVGAGI. CDR3 DNA sequence: TGTGCCAGCAGTTCCCTAGGTAGCGCCCAAGAGACCAAGTACTTC. This encodes CASSSLGSAQETKYF.

This clonotype was seen many times. V and J are TRBV12-3 or TRBV12-4 and TRBJ1-2; TRBD1 is a possible D gene (5 bases). The CDR3 contains 14 residues. The V and J ends lost 2 bases and 3 bases respectively, with 10 bases between them. The CDR3, as DNA: TGTGCCAGCAGTTTAACCGGGGCCTACTATGGCTACACCTTC. The encoded protein is CASSLTGAYYGYTF.

This clonotype was seen only once. This chain links TRBV24-1 with TRBJ1-1; D ambiguous. The CDR3 is made up of 11 amino acids. Germline values: CDR1 KGHDR, CDR2 SFDVKD. V lost 4 bases and J lost 7, with 6 bases in between. The CDR3 region is CATSDGVEAFF. CDR3 DNA: TGTGCCACCAGTGACGGGGTTGAAGCTTTCTTT.

This clonotype was seen more than once but under ten times. This chain uses TRBV7-9 with TRBJ1-2; D is unresolved. CDR1 is SEHNR and CDR2 is FQNEAQ in the germline V gene (reference sequence). CDR3 length: 14 amino acids. V was shortened by 5 bases and J by 5 bases, with 15 bases between the two germline ends. Here the CDR3 reads CASSPEEILYGYTF. For the CDR3, the DNA is TGTGCCAGCAGCCCAGAAGAGATTCTATATGGCTACACCTTC.

At least ten counts were recorded for this clonotype. CDR3 nucleotides: TGTGCCAGCAGTTACTCCTCGGACGGGCACTATGGCTACACCTTC. Its translation is CASSYSSDGHYGYTF. The chain combines TRBV6-5 with TRBJ1-2; D unclear. CDR1 is MNHEY and CDR2 is SVGAGI in the germline V gene. Deletions cut 0 bases from V and 3 bases from J, with 11 bases between. CDR3 length: 15 amino acids.

This clonotype was detected many times. This chain connects TRBV29-1 to TRBJ1-3, with D unclear. Germline CDR1 reads SQVTM; CDR2 reads ANQGSEA. The CDR3 has 11 residues. V was cut by 4 bases and J by 2 bases, with 3 bases left in between. CDR3 amino acids: CSVGAGNTIYF. CDR3 DNA: TGCAGCGTTGGTGCTGGAAACACCATATATTTT.